This T cell receptor beta chain derives from a study of Ad26.COV2.S vaccination and SARS-CoV-2 variants. Turning to the study itself: Ad26.COV2.S shots went into the muscle once or twice, 56 days apart.

This CDR3 has 14 amino acids. Germline CDR1 SGHRS, CDR2 YFSETQ. The V and J ends lost 0 bases and 2 bases respectively, with 7 bases between them. The protocol was immunoSEQ multiplex PCR, while the TCRdb copy is restricted to in-frame clones and leaves out a portion. The data show hundreds of thousands of clones, with roughly 90% seen just once and about 1.5% held by the top ten. Treatment in this sample: approximately 18 received Ad26.COV2.S at low or high dose, single or two shots; a few received placebo; per-sample allocation not given. Collection of the samples took place on day 63 after the first injection of vaccine or placebo. A remark on this clone: Other DNA sequences in this sample translate to the same CDR3.

The genes are TRBV5-1 and TRBJ2-3, with TRBD1 as a possible D gene (5 bases). The source is a person between 18 and 65 years old who received the Ad26.COV2.S COVID-19 vaccine or a placebo. The starting material was peripheral blood, obtained in a trial of Ad26.COV2.S vaccine versus placebo. Here the CDR3 reads CASSLGQLTDTQYF. The CDR3 DNA sequence: TGCGCCAGCAGCTTGGGACAGCTCACAGATACGCAGTATTTT.